A selection of T cell receptor beta chains follows, all from one sample in a study of blood T cell repertoires in COVID-19. Sequencing used immunoSEQ multiplex PCR; TCRdb keeps in-frame clones, though not all of them. The sample carries 95,000 to 150,000 clones, roughly 90% recorded once. The material sequenced was peripheral blood. These receptors were obtained from a woman aged 60-70 years with COVID-19, enrolled during active disease. The CDR3 runs from the conserved cysteine through the conserved F or W. The order of the fields is CDR3 protein, CDR3 DNA, J gene, V gene, clone size, D gene. A D gene is named only where the DNA matches it firmly. Clone size is not always given. Where it is, it says once, few, many or a class for expanded clones.

cdr3_aa: CASSLAPGQGYGYTF
cdr3_nt: TGTGCCAGCAGCTTAGCACCGGGACAGGGCTATGGCTACACCTTC
j_call: TRBJ1-2
v_call: TRBV7-2
clone_size: -
d_call: TRBD1

cdr3_aa: CASSLGHSVKAPLHF
cdr3_nt: TGCGCCAGCAGCCTGGGACACTCGGTCAAGGCACCCCTCCACTTT
j_call: TRBJ1-6
v_call: TRBV5-1
clone_size: -
d_call: -

cdr3_aa: CASSLEAGANYGYTF
cdr3_nt: TGTGCCAGCAGCTTAGAGGCAGGCGCTAACTATGGCTACACCTTC
j_call: TRBJ1-2
v_call: TRBV7-2
clone_size: -
d_call: -

cdr3_aa: CASRDSLRNGYTF
cdr3_nt: TGCGCCAGCCGGGACAGCTTAAGAAATGGCTACACCTTC
j_call: TRBJ1-2
v_call: TRBV5-1
clone_size: -
d_call: TRBD1

cdr3_aa: CASRVTGVNQPQHF
cdr3_nt: TGTGCCAGCAGGGTGACAGGGGTCAATCAGCCCCAGCATTTT
j_call: TRBJ1-5
v_call: TRBV27
clone_size: few
d_call: TRBD1

cdr3_aa: CASSPRTGSDTEAFF
cdr3_nt: TGCGCCAGCAGCCCTCGGACAGGGTCGGACACTGAAGCTTTCTTT
j_call: TRBJ1-1
v_call: TRBV5-1
clone_size: -
d_call: TRBD1

cdr3_aa: CASSESGGVLTDTQYF
cdr3_nt: TGCGCCAGCAGCGAGAGCGGGGGCGTCCTCACAGATACGCAGTATTTT
j_call: TRBJ2-3
v_call: TRBV5-1
clone_size: -
d_call: TRBD2

cdr3_aa: CASSQDRSEQYF
cdr3_nt: TGTGCCAGCAGCCAAGATAGATCCGAGCAGTACTTC
j_call: TRBJ2-7
v_call: TRBV4-2
clone_size: -
d_call: -

cdr3_aa: CASSLEAVAETQYF
cdr3_nt: TGTGCCAGCAGCTTAGAGGCGGTAGCAGAGACCCAGTACTTC
j_call: TRBJ2-5
v_call: TRBV7-9
clone_size: -
d_call: -

cdr3_aa: CASSLFHRGGEKLFF
cdr3_nt: TGTGCCAGCAGTTTATTTCATCGGGGGGGTGAAAAACTGTTTTTT
j_call: TRBJ1-4
v_call: TRBV27
clone_size: -
d_call: -

cdr3_aa: CASSDSSSYNSPLHF
cdr3_nt: TGTGCCAGTAGCGACAGCAGCTCCTATAATTCACCCCTCCACTTT
j_call: TRBJ1-6
v_call: TRBV19
clone_size: -
d_call: -

cdr3_aa: CASSSTGGVHEQYF
cdr3_nt: TGTGCCAGCAGCTCCACAGGGGGCGTCCACGAGCAGTACTTC
j_call: TRBJ2-7
v_call: TRBV11-2
clone_size: -
d_call: TRBD1

cdr3_aa: CASSDPTITGTPLGEQYF
cdr3_nt: TGCGCCAGCAGTGACCCGACCATTACCGGGACACCCCTTGGCGAGCAGTACTTC
j_call: TRBJ2-7
v_call: TRBV10-2
clone_size: once
d_call: -

cdr3_aa: CASTPGLADEQYF
cdr3_nt: TGTGCCAGCACCCCTGGACTAGCGGACGAGCAGTACTTC
j_call: TRBJ2-7
v_call: TRBV2
clone_size: -
d_call: TRBD2

cdr3_aa: CASSSGGLNEKLFF
cdr3_nt: TGTGCCAGCAGCTCAGGAGGCCTAAATGAAAAACTGTTTTTT
j_call: TRBJ1-4
v_call: TRBV28
clone_size: -
d_call: -

cdr3_aa: CASSGTYNTEAFF
cdr3_nt: TGTGCCAGCAGCGGGACTTACAACACTGAAGCTTTCTTT
j_call: TRBJ1-1
v_call: TRBV14
clone_size: -
d_call: -

cdr3_aa: CASSWTDYEQYF
cdr3_nt: TGTGCCAGCAGTTGGACAGACTACGAGCAGTACTTC
j_call: TRBJ2-7
v_call: TRBV6-6
clone_size: -
d_call: -

cdr3_aa: CASSSNLAGGRGEQFF
cdr3_nt: TGTGCCAGTAGTAGTAATCTAGCGGGGGGAAGGGGTGAGCAGTTCTTC
j_call: TRBJ2-1
v_call: TRBV19
clone_size: once
d_call: TRBD2

cdr3_aa: CASSIPGQGVYGYTF
cdr3_nt: TGTGCCAGTAGTATACCGGGACAGGGGGTCTATGGCTACACCTTC
j_call: TRBJ1-2
v_call: TRBV19
clone_size: -
d_call: TRBD1

cdr3_aa: CASSRHSNTEAFF
cdr3_nt: TGTGCCAGCAGCCGACATTCGAACACTGAAGCTTTCTTT
j_call: TRBJ1-1
v_call: TRBV11-1
clone_size: -
d_call: -

cdr3_aa: CASSRASGGPTDTQYF
cdr3_nt: TGTGCCAGCAGCCGAGCCTCGGGGGGCCCCACAGATACGCAGTATTTT
j_call: TRBJ2-3
v_call: TRBV7-3
clone_size: -
d_call: -

cdr3_aa: CASSLEGGGSTDTQYF
cdr3_nt: TGTGCCAGCAGCTTAGAAGGCGGGGGGAGCACAGATACGCAGTATTTT
j_call: TRBJ2-3
v_call: TRBV7-2
clone_size: -
d_call: TRBD2

cdr3_aa: CASRVSAEGEETQYF
cdr3_nt: TGCGCCAGCAGAGTTAGTGCCGAGGGAGAAGAGACCCAGTACTTC
j_call: TRBJ2-5
v_call: TRBV5-1
clone_size: few
d_call: -

cdr3_aa: CASRTWTGATYGYTF
cdr3_nt: TGTGCCAGCAGGACGTGGACAGGCGCCACATATGGCTACACCTTC
j_call: TRBJ1-2
v_call: TRBV6-5
clone_size: -
d_call: TRBD1

cdr3_aa: CATSRTGGFSPLGTF
cdr3_nt: TGTGCCACCAGTAGAACAGGGGGCTTTTCCCCTTTGGGCACCTTC
j_call: TRBJ1-2
v_call: TRBV15
clone_size: -
d_call: TRBD1

cdr3_aa: CASNREGDQPQHF
cdr3_nt: TGTGCCAGCAACCGGGAGGGTGACCAGCCCCAGCATTTT
j_call: TRBJ1-5
v_call: TRBV2
clone_size: few
d_call: -

cdr3_aa: CASNSNYGYTF
cdr3_nt: TGTGCCAGTAACAGTAACTATGGCTACACCTTC
j_call: TRBJ1-2
v_call: TRBV19
clone_size: -
d_call: -

cdr3_aa: CASSSIIGDMNTEAFF
cdr3_nt: TGTGCCAGCAGTTCGATCATCGGCGACATGAACACTGAAGCTTTCTTT
j_call: TRBJ1-1
v_call: TRBV6-2/TRBV6-3
clone_size: -
d_call: -

cdr3_aa: CSVYLGNTEAFF
cdr3_nt: TGCAGCGTTTATCTAGGGAACACTGAAGCTTTCTTT
j_call: TRBJ1-1
v_call: TRBV29-1
clone_size: -
d_call: -

cdr3_aa: CASSPQTQVNQPQHF
cdr3_nt: TGTGCCAGCTCACCCCAGACACAAGTAAATCAGCCCCAGCATTTT
j_call: TRBJ1-5
v_call: TRBV18
clone_size: -
d_call: -

cdr3_aa: CAWSVQGNQPQHF
cdr3_nt: TGTGCCTGGAGTGTACAGGGCAATCAGCCCCAGCATTTT
j_call: TRBJ1-5
v_call: TRBV30
clone_size: -
d_call: -

cdr3_aa: CASSVSDREGYGYTF
cdr3_nt: TGTGCCAGCTCAGTCAGCGACAGGGAAGGGTATGGCTACACCTTC
j_call: TRBJ1-2
v_call: TRBV2
clone_size: once
d_call: TRBD1

cdr3_aa: CASKSGGNYGYTF
cdr3_nt: TGTGCCAGCAAGAGCGGAGGCAACTATGGCTACACCTTC
j_call: TRBJ1-2
v_call: TRBV27
clone_size: -
d_call: -

cdr3_aa: CASSLTLARPTDTQYF
cdr3_nt: TGTGCCAGCAGCTTAACCTTAGCGCGTCCCACAGATACGCAGTATTTT
j_call: TRBJ2-3
v_call: TRBV7-3
clone_size: -
d_call: -

cdr3_aa: CASSLDRNSPLHF
cdr3_nt: TGCGCCAGCAGCTTGGACAGAAATTCACCCCTCCACTTT
j_call: TRBJ1-6
v_call: TRBV5-1
clone_size: -
d_call: -

cdr3_aa: CASSQDHRANTGELFF
cdr3_nt: TGCGCCAGCAGCCAAGATCATCGCGCGAACACCGGGGAGCTGTTTTTT
j_call: TRBJ2-2
v_call: TRBV4-3
clone_size: -
d_call: -

cdr3_aa: CASRIWGGRNEKLFF
cdr3_nt: TGTGCCAGCAGAATTTGGGGAGGGAGGAATGAAAAACTGTTTTTT
j_call: TRBJ1-4
v_call: TRBV7-2
clone_size: -
d_call: -

cdr3_aa: CASSLVGTGMHKQYF
cdr3_nt: TGTGCCAGCAGCTTGGTCGGGACAGGGATGCACAAGCAGTACTTC
j_call: TRBJ2-7
v_call: TRBV5-8
clone_size: -
d_call: TRBD1

cdr3_aa: CASSPVGTGGRVDTQYF
cdr3_nt: TGTGCCAGCAGCCCTGTTGGAACGGGGGGCCGAGTAGATACGCAGTATTTT
j_call: TRBJ2-3
v_call: TRBV4-2
clone_size: -
d_call: -

cdr3_aa: CAAGAAGAYNSPLHF
cdr3_nt: TGTGCCGCCGGGGCAGCGGGCGCATATAATTCACCCCTCCACTTT
j_call: TRBJ1-6
v_call: TRBV7-9
clone_size: -
d_call: -

cdr3_aa: CASSAPFTDTQYF
cdr3_nt: TGTGCCAGCAGTGCCCCATTCACAGATACGCAGTATTTT
j_call: TRBJ2-3
v_call: TRBV2
clone_size: -
d_call: -

cdr3_aa: CASSLVLGAGENTEAFF
cdr3_nt: TGCGCCAGCAGCCTGGTCTTAGGTGCAGGGGAGAACACTGAAGCTTTCTTT
j_call: TRBJ1-1
v_call: TRBV5-1
clone_size: -
d_call: -

cdr3_aa: CASSERGGGRGSTEAFF
cdr3_nt: TGTGCCAGCAGTGAAAGAGGTGGAGGGCGCGGGAGCACTGAAGCTTTCTTT
j_call: TRBJ1-1
v_call: TRBV2
clone_size: -
d_call: -

cdr3_aa: CASTDGESNTEAFF
cdr3_nt: TGTGCCAGCACCGATGGGGAGTCGAACACTGAAGCTTTCTTT
j_call: TRBJ1-1
v_call: TRBV6-6
clone_size: -
d_call: -

cdr3_aa: CASSRDGGLAIYF
cdr3_nt: TGTGCCAGCAGCCGGGACGGGGGATTGGCCATATATTTT
j_call: TRBJ1-3
v_call: TRBV7-8
clone_size: -
d_call: -

cdr3_aa: CASSILTGNTEAFF
cdr3_nt: TGTGCCAGTAGTATATTGACGGGGAACACTGAAGCTTTCTTT
j_call: TRBJ1-1
v_call: TRBV19
clone_size: -
d_call: -